This section outlines one TCR beta chain sequence together with its context. The antigen remains unidentified. The data belong to a study of cytomegalovirus exposure and HLA in healthy donors. This PCR relied on a set of 60 Vbeta primers and 13 Jbeta primers. Only in-frame clones appear in the TCRdb table, and some are missing; sequencing was by immunoSEQ multiplex PCR. Of some 130,000 clones listed, just under 80% are singletons. Study-wide findings and caveats: Certain sequence variants were highly shared and formed a cluster, and this cluster was likely a sequencing artifact. Reported findings show TCR beta sequences accurately forecast HLA-A and HLA-B alleles in most subjects. Rare TCR sequences dominated, though some public TCRs recurred in many donors. A classifier reportedly called cytomegalovirus status with high sensitivity and specificity.

The CDR3 is 14 amino acids. Looked up from germline, CDR1 is SGHRS and CDR2 is YFSETQ. This receptor was identified in a man under 40 in good health. Sequencing was performed on PBMCs. The V and J genes are TRBV5-1 and TRBJ2-5; a weak D match, TRBD2 (6 bases). The DNA end is a closer match to TRBJ2-7, so the J assignment may be wrong. CDR3 sequence reads: CASSLGGRSYEQYF. The DNA of the CDR3 is TGCGCCAGCAGCTTAGGAGGGAGGTCGTACGAGCAGTACTTC.